The 2 T cell receptor beta chains presented below share a single source sample, sequenced in a study of identical twins. Via MiXCR, TCRdb re-called the 5' RACE reads, giving one row per CDR3 protein. The sample includes 1.5 million to 2 million distinct CDR3 sequences, less than 40% of them seen just once. The sequencing input was cord blood. These receptors originate from a newborn girl in good health.

This clonotype was counted a few times. CDR3 in amino acids: CASKPQGVNTEAFF. The CDR3 DNA is TGTGCCAGCAAACCACAGGGTGTGAACACTGAAGCTTTCTTT. The chain links TRBV6-2 or TRBV6-3 to TRBJ1-1; weak D call: TRBD1 (6 bases). The CDR3 contains 14 residues. V was trimmed by 7 bases and J by 0 bases, leaving 12 bases between them. CDR1 MNHEY and CDR2 SVGEGT come from the germline V gene.

With regard to this clonotype: A much larger clone lies a single base off, so this may be a read error. The chain is built from TRBV5-1 and TRBJ2-7; the match to TRBD2 covers 7 bases. The CDR3 runs 16 residues. J was trimmed by 7 bases and V by 1 base; bases with no gene match: 14. Per the germline V gene, CDR1 is SGHRS and CDR2 is YFSETQ. The CDR3 sequence: CASSLKSGMSYNEQYF. CDR3 coding DNA: TGCGCCAGCAGCTTGAAGAGCGGGATGAGCTACAATGAGCAGTACTTC. Based on the CDR3 plus reference TRBV5-1 and TRBJ2-7, the full variable domain is KAGVTQTPRYLIKTRGQQVTLSCSPISGHRSVSWYQQTPGQGLQFLFEYFSETQRNKGNFPGRFSGRQFSNSRSEMNVSTLELGDSALYLCASSLKSGMSYNEQYFGPGTRLTVT.